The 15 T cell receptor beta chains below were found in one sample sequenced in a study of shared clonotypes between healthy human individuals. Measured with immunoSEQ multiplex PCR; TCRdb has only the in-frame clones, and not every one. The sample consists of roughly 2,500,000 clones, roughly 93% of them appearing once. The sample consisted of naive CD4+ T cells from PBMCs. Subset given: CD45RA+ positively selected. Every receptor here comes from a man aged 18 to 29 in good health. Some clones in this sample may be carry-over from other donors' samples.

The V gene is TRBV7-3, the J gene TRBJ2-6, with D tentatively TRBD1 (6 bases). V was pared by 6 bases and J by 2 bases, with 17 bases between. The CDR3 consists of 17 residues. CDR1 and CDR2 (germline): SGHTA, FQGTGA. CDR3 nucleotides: TGTGCCAGCAGGCAAACAAGACAGGTTACTGGGGCCAACGTCCTGACTTTC. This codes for CASRQTRQVTGANVLTF. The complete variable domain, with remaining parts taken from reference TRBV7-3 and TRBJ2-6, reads GAGVSQTPSNKVTEKGKYVELRCDPISGHTALYWYRQSLGQGPEFLIYFQGTGAADDSGLPNDRFFAVRPEGSVSTLKIQRTERGDSAVYLCASRQTRQVTGANVLTFGAGSRLTVL.

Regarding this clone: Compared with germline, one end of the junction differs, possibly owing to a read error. The CDR3: CASSPGPGWTYRAF. In DNA, the CDR3 is TGTGCCAGCAGTCCTGGACCTGGTTGGACTTATCGCGCCTTC. The gene calls are TRBV2 and TRBJ1-2; D remains unclear. CDR1 and CDR2 (germline): SNHLY, FYNNEI. This CDR3 contains 14 residues.

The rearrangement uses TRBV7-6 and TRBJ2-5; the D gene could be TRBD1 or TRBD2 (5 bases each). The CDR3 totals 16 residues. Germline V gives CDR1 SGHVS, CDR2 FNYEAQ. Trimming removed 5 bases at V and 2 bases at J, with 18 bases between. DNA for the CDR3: TGTGCCAGCAGCCCACGAGGGGTCATCGCGCAAGAGACCCAGTACTTC. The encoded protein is CASSPRGVIAQETQYF.

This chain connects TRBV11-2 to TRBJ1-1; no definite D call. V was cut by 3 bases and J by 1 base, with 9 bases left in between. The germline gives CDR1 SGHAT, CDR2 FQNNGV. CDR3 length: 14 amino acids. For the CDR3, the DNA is TGTGCCAGCAGCTTTATAAGGGCGAACACTGAAGCTTTCTTT. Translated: CASSFIRANTEAFF.

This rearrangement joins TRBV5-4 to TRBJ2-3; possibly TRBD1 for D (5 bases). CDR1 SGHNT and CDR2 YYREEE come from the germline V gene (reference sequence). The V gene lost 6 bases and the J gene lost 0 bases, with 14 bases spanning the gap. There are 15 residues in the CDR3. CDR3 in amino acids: CASTDRPKSTDTQYF. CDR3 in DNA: TGTGCCAGCACCGACAGACCCAAAAGCACAGATACGCAGTATTTT. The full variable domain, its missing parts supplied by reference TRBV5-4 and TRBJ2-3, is ETGVTQSPTHLIKTRGQQVTLRCSSQSGHNTVSWYQQALGQGPQFIFQYYREEENGRGNFPPRFSGLQFPNYSSELNVNALELDDSALYLCASTDRPKSTDTQYFGPGTRLTVL.

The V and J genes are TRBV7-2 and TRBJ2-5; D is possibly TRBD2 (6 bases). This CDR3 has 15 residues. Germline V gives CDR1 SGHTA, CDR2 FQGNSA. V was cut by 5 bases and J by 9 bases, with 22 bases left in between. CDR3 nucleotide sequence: TGTGCCAGCAGCCATGGAGGAGGGTGGGGGGAAGCCCAGTACTTC. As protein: CASSHGGGWGEAQYF.

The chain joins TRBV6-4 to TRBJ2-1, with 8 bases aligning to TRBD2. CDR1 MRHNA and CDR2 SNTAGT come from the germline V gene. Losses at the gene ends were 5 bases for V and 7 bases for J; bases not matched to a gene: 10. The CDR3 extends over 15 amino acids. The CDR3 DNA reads TGTGCCAGCAGTTTGGCTAGCGGGCTGGGTAATGAGCAGTTCTTC. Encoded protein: CASSLASGLGNEQFF.

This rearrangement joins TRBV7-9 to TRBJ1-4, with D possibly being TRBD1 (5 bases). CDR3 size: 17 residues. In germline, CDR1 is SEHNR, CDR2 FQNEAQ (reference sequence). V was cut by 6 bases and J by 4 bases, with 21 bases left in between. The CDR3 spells CASSFLRGTSLNEKLFF. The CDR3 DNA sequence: TGTGCCAGCAGTTTTCTTCGGGGGACCAGTCTTAATGAAAAACTGTTTTTT.

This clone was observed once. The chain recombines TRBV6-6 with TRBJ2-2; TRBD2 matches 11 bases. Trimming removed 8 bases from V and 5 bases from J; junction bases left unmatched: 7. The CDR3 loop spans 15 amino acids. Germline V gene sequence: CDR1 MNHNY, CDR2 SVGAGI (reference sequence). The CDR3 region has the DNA TGTGCCAGCGATAGCGGGAGGGCCGGGACCGGGGAGCTGTTTTTT. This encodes CASDSGRAGTGELFF.

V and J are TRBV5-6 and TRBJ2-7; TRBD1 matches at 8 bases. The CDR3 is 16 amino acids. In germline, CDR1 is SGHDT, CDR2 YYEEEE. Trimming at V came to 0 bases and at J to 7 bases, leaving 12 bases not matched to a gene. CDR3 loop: CASSLAGGPRLGEQYF. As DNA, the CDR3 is TGTGCCAGCAGCTTGGCAGGGGGCCCCCGGCTAGGAGAGCAGTACTTC.

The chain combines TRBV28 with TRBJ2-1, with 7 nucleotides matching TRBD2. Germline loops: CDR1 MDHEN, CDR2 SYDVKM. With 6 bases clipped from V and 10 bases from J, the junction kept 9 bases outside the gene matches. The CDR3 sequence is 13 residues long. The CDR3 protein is CASSRDYRREQFF. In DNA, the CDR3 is TGTGCCAGCAGCAGGGACTACCGTAGGGAGCAGTTCTTC.

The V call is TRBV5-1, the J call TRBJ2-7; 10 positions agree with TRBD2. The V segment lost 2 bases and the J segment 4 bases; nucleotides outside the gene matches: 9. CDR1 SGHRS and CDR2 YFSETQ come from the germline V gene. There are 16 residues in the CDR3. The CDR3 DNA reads TGCGCCAGCAGCTTAGTCAGCGGGAGGGCCTCGTACGAGCAGTACTTC. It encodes CASSLVSGRASYEQYF. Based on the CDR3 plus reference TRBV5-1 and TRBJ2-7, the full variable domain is KAGVTQTPRYLIKTRGQQVTLSCSPISGHRSVSWYQQTPGQGLQFLFEYFSETQRNKGNFPGRFSGRQFSNSRSEMNVSTLELGDSALYLCASSLVSGRASYEQYFGPGTRLTVT.

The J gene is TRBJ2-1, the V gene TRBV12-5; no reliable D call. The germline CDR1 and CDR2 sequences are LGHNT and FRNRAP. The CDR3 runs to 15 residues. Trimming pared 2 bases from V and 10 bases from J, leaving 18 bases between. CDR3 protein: CASGLRSGPRVEQFF. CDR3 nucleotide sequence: TGTGCTAGTGGTTTGAGGTCCGGGCCTCGCGTCGAGCAGTTCTTC. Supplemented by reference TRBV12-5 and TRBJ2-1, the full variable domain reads DARVTQTPRHKVTEMGQEVTMRCQPILGHNTVFWYRQTMMQGLELLAYFRNRAPLDDSGMPKDRFSAEMPDATLATLKIQPSEPRDSAVYFCASGLRSGPRVEQFFGPGTRLTVL.

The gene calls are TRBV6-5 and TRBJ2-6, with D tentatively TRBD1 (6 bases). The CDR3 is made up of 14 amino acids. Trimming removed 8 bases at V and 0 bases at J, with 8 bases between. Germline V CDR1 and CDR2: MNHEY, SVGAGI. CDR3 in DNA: TGTGCCAGCCAGGGGATCTCTGGGGCCAACGTCCTGACTTTC. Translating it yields CASQGISGANVLTF.

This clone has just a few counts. This CDR3 is CASSPQGAPYEQYF. Here the CDR3 DNA reads TGTGCCAGCTCACCACAGGGGGCTCCCTACGAGCAGTACTTC. The chain couples TRBV18 to TRBJ2-7; 7 nucleotides agree with TRBD1. The CDR3 contains 14 residues. The germline CDR1 and CDR2 sequences are KGHSH and LQKENI. J was trimmed by 2 bases and V by 1 base; bases with no gene match: 2.